The 16 T cell receptor beta chains in this list originate from one sample, sequenced in a study of T cells after yellow fever vaccination. TCRdb reanalysed the 5' RACE reads using MiXCR and keeps one entry per CDR3 protein. The table has 310,000 or so distinct CDR3 sequences, approximately 3.8% seen once. The sequencing here drew on PBMCs, taken on the day of the yellow fever booster vaccination. These receptors originate from a man aged 18 to 29 who received the YFV17D yellow fever vaccine.

A few counts support this clonotype. The chain carries TRBV18 and TRBJ2-3, with unresolved D. Per germline, CDR1 KGHSH and CDR2 LQKENI. This CDR3 region has 15 residues. The V end was cut by 3 bases, the J end by 1 base, with 11 bases between. The CDR3 coding sequence is TGTGCCAGCTCACCTACCGGCCGTGGCACAGATACGCAGTATTTT. Its translation is CASSPTGRGTDTQYF.

This clonotype was observed many times. The chain combines TRBV7-9 with TRBJ1-6; 10 positions agree with TRBD1. Trimming removed 5 bases from V and 14 bases from J; junction bases left unmatched: 12. CDR3 size: 15 residues. CDR1 is SEHNR and CDR2 is FQNEAQ in the germline V gene (reference sequence). CDR3 coding DNA: TGTGCCAGCAGCCCCCCGGGACAGGGGATAGCGGCCCTCCACTTT. Translating gives CASSPPGQGIAALHF. The full variable domain, completed using reference TRBV7-9 and TRBJ1-6, is DTGVSQNPRHKITKRGQNVTFRCDPISEHNRLYWYRQTLGQGPEFLTYFQNEAQLEKSRLLSDRFSAERPKGSFSTLEIQRTEQGDSAMYLCASSPPGQGIAALHFGNGTRLTVT.

The sample holds many counts of this clonotype. V and J are TRBV18 and TRBJ2-7; the D gene is possibly TRBD1 (5 bases). The germline gives CDR1 KGHSH, CDR2 LQKENI. Trimming left V 4 bases short and J 7 bases short, with 11 bases between. CDR3 size: 12 residues. The CDR3 DNA follows: TGTGCCAGCTCACTGGGGCCCCGGGAGCAGTACTTC. This gives the protein CASSLGPREQYF.

There are a few counts of this clonotype. The V and J genes are TRBV5-1 and TRBJ2-1, with D perhaps being TRBD1 or TRBD2 (5 bases each). V dropped 0 bases and J dropped 8 bases, with 15 bases sitting between them. This CDR3 is built from 15 residues. Germline V lookup: CDR1 SGHRS, CDR2 YFSETQ. CDR3 in amino acids: CASSLALSGTDEQFF. The CDR3, as DNA: TGCGCCAGCAGCTTGGCCCTTTCCGGGACCGATGAGCAGTTCTTC.

V usage is TRBV7-8 and J usage is TRBJ2-1, with 9 bases identical to TRBD1. Germline V lookup: CDR1 SGHVS, CDR2 FQNEAQ. Trimming at V came to 6 bases and at J to 6 bases, leaving 9 bases not matched to a gene. There are 15 residues in the CDR3. CDR3 DNA sequence: TGTGCCAGCAGTTCCTCCTCGACAGGGGGCAATGAGCAGTTCTTC. Its translation is CASSSSSTGGNEQFF. The complete variable domain, with remaining parts taken from reference TRBV7-8 and TRBJ2-1, reads GAGVSQSPRYKVAKRGQDVALRCDPISGHVSLFWYQQALGQGPEFLTYFQNEAQLDKSGLPSDRFFAERPEGSVSTLKIQRTQQEDSAVYLCASSSSSTGGNEQFFGPGTRLTVL.

This clonotype was seen repeatedly, ten times or more. The chain uses TRBV20-1 and TRBJ2-5; D remains ambiguous. Per the germline V gene, CDR1 is DFQATT and CDR2 is SNEGSKA (reference sequence). Trimming removed 2 bases from V and 5 bases from J, with 9 bases in between. The CDR3 loop spans 12 amino acids. CDR3 sequence: CSARPPWETQYF. The DNA of the CDR3 is TGCAGTGCTAGACCTCCGTGGGAGACCCAGTACTTC.

This clonotype was observed at least ten times. The gene calls are TRBV20-1 and TRBJ1-1; TRBD1 is a possible D gene (5 bases). The CDR3 spans 14 residues. Per germline, CDR1 DFQATT and CDR2 SNEGSKA (reference sequence). Trimming stripped 5 bases from V and 0 bases from J, with 13 bases between. The CDR3 DNA follows: TGCAGTGCTGCCGCCGGGACCCTGAACACTGAAGCTTTCTTT. This encodes CSAAAGTLNTEAFF.

This rearrangement joins TRBV25-1 to TRBJ2-3; D gene ambiguous. The germline gives CDR1 MGHDK, CDR2 SYGVNS. This CDR3 comprises 16 residues. The V and J ends lost 8 bases and 1 base respectively, with 19 bases between them. The CDR3 DNA sequence: TGTGCCAGCGGTTCAGGTTCCTCCCGGCGCACAGATACGCAGTATTTT. It encodes CASGSGSSRRTDTQYF.

The gene calls are TRBV25-1 and TRBJ1-1; D is uncertain. Deletions cut 8 bases from V and 4 bases from J, with 8 bases between. CDR1 MGHDK and CDR2 SYGVNS come from the germline V gene. The CDR3 sequence is 11 residues long. In nucleotides, the CDR3 is TGTGCCAGCCTCGGAGGCACTGAAGCTTTCTTT. This codes for CASLGGTEAFF.

This clonotype was seen at least ten times. The chain recombines TRBV5-4 with TRBJ2-5; the match to TRBD1 covers 10 bases. The CDR3 is made up of 15 amino acids. The V and J ends lost 4 bases and 4 bases, in that order; junction bases with no gene match: 7. Germline CDR1 and CDR2: SGHNT and YYREEE (reference sequence). CDR3 DNA: TGTGCCAGCAGCCCTGACAGGGGGCGGGGAGAGACCCAGTACTTC. Its protein is CASSPDRGRGETQYF.

This clonotype was counted at least ten times. The chain employs TRBV25-1 and TRBJ2-7, with D hard to call. Between the trimmed V and J ends, which lost 1 base and 6 bases, there was a span of 13 bases. The length of the CDR3 is 14 residues. Germline loops: CDR1 MGHDK, CDR2 SYGVNS. The CDR3 sequence is CASSEFAGRSEQYF. In DNA form, the CDR3 reads TGTGCCAGCAGTGAATTTGCAGGTAGGAGCGAGCAGTACTTC.

This chain joins TRBV20-1 and TRBJ1-5, with unresolved D. V was cut by 1 base and J by 7 bases, with 11 bases left in between. The germline V gene has CDR1 DFQATT and CDR2 SNEGSKA (reference sequence). This CDR3 spans 13 amino acids. The CDR3 loop reads CSARAFRRQPQHF. The CDR3 DNA reads as TGCAGTGCTAGAGCCTTCCGGCGCCAGCCCCAGCATTTT.

This clonotype was found many times. The chain carries TRBV7-2 and TRBJ2-3, with 9 nucleotides matching TRBD2. CDR1 SGHTA and CDR2 FQGNSA come from the germline V gene. V lost 4 bases to trimming and J lost 1 base; unmatched junction nucleotides: 9. The CDR3 is made up of 17 amino acids. The CDR3 loop reads CASSSLAGGPRTDTQYF. The CDR3 DNA sequence: TGTGCCAGCAGCTCCCTCGCGGGGGGGCCTCGCACAGATACGCAGTATTTT. Drawing the rest from reference TRBV7-2 and TRBJ2-3, the complete variable domain is GAGVSQSPSNKVTEKGKDVELRCDPISGHTALYWYRQSLGQGLEFLIYFQGNSAPDKSGLPSDRFSAERTGGSVSTLTIQRTQQEDSAVYLCASSSLAGGPRTDTQYFGPGTRLTVL.

This clonotype was seen only a few times. V gene TRBV12-3 or TRBV12-4 combines with J gene TRBJ2-5; tentatively, D is TRBD1 or TRBD2 (6 bases each). This CDR3 spans 15 amino acids. Between the trimmed V and J ends, which lost 7 bases and 5 bases, there was a span of 20 bases. Here the CDR3 DNA reads TGTGCCAGCATCGAAAGTGGGGGGCCACCGGAGACCCAGTACTTC. This translates into CASIESGGPPETQYF.

The V gene is TRBV21-1, the J gene TRBJ2-5; the table's D call TRBD1 went unverified against the DNA. TRBV21-1 is described as a pseudogene. The CDR3 loop spans 13 amino acids. As DNA, the CDR3 is TGTGCCCCCTCTCGGACAGCCCAAGAGACCCAGTACTTC. Translation gives CAPSRTAQETQYF.

This clonotype came up a few times. The genes are TRBV6-2 or TRBV6-3 and TRBJ1-5, with TRBD1 identical over 8 bases. Looked up from germline, CDR1 is MNHEY and CDR2 is SVGEGT. This CDR3 has 16 residues. V shed 3 bases, J shed 2 bases, and the junction held 6 bases outside the gene matches. CDR3 residues: CASSYQGALGNQPQHF. CDR3 sequence (DNA): TGTGCCAGCAGTTATCAGGGGGCCCTTGGCAATCAGCCCCAGCATTTT.